This T cell receptor beta chain was recovered during a study of cytomegalovirus exposure and HLA in healthy donors. The CDR3 is made up of 13 amino acids. CDR1 and CDR2 (germline): LNHDA, SQIVND (reference sequence). V gave up 3 bases and J gave up 4 bases; unmatched junction bases: 2. A multiplex PCR was run with 60 Vbeta primers and 13 Jbeta primers. Assay: immunoSEQ multiplex PCR; the TCRdb copy retains only in-frame clones and omits some. In total, the table holds some 200,000 clones. Sequencing was carried out using PBMCs. The receptor was isolated from a girl aged 2 to 9 in good health and CMV-seropositive. The V gene is TRBV19, the J gene TRBJ1-2; 7 bases are a match to TRBD1. CDR3 amino acids: CASSIDRAYGYTF. CDR3 bases: TGTGCCAGTAGTATCGACAGGGCCTATGGCTACACCTTC. Filled out from reference TRBV19 and TRBJ1-2, the complete variable domain reads DGGITQSPKYLFRKEGQNVTLSCEQNLNHDAMYWYRQDPGQGLRLIYYSQIVNDFQKGDIAEGYSVSREKKESFPLTVTSAQKNPTAFYLCASSIDRAYGYTFGSGTRLTVV.